The T cell receptor (beta chain) under discussion was sequenced for a study of Graves' ophthalmopathy and Graves' hyperthyroidism. This CDR3 region has 13 residues. Trimming cost V 1 base and J 8 bases, with 11 bases left between them. Germline-derived CDR1 and CDR2 are MNHNS and SASEGT. The study amplified TCR beta CDR3 regions using RNA transcripts. The first-round RT-PCR employed HTBI primers together with the Qiagen OneStep RT-PCR kit. A multiplex PCR was then performed as the second round. TCRdb redid the calling of the multiplex PCR reads with MiXCR, one entry per CDR3 protein. The repertoire holds hundreds of thousands of distinct CDR3 sequences, approximately 22% seen once, with approximately 7% in the top ten. This clonotype was observed at least ten times.

This chain uses TRBV6-1 with TRBJ1-1, with a possible D match to TRBD1 (5 bases). The sequencing sample was made of peripheral blood. This TCR came from a woman aged 18-35 years with stable Graves' hyperthyroidism. Some clones in this sample may be carry-over from other donors' samples. This CDR3 is CASSEVQRGEAFF. The CDR3 bases are TGTGCCAGCAGTGAAGTTCAACGGGGGGAAGCTTTCTTT.